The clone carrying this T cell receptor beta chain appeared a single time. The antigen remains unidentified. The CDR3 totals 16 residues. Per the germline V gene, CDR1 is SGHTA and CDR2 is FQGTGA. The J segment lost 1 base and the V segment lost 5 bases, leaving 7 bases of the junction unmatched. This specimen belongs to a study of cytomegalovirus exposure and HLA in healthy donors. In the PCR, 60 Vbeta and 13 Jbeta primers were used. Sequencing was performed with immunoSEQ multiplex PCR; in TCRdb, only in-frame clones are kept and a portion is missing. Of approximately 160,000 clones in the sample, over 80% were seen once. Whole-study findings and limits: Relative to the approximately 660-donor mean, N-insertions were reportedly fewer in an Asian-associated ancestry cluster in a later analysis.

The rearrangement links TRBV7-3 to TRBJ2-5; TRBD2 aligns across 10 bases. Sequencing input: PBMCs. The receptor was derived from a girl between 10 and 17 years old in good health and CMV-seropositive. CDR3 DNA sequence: TGTGCCAGCAGCCCCGGGGTAGCGGGGGGCCAAGAGACCCAGTACTTC. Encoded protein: CASSPGVAGGQETQYF.